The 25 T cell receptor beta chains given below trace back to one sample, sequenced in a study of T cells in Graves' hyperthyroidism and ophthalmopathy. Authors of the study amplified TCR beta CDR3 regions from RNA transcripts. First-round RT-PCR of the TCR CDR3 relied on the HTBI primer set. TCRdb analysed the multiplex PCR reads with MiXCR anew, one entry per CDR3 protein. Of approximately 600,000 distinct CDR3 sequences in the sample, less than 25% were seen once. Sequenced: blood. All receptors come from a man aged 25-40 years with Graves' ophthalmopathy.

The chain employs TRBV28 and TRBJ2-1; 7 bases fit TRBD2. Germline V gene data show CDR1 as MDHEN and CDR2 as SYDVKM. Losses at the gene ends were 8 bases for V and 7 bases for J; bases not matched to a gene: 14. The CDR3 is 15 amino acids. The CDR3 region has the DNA TGTGCCAGCTTGGGGTCCGGACTAGTGAGGAATGAGCAGTTCTTC. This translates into CASLGSGLVRNEQFF.

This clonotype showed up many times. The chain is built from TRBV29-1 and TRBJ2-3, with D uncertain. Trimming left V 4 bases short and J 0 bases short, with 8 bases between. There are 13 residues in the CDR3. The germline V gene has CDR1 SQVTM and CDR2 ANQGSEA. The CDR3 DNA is TGCAGCGTTGGTGGCCGAAGCACAGATACGCAGTATTTT. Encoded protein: CSVGGRSTDTQYF.

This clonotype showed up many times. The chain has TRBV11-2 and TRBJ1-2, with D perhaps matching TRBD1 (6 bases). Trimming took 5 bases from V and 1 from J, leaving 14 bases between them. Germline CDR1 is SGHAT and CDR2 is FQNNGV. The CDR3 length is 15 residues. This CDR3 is CASSDSGQLNYGYTF. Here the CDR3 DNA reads TGTGCCAGCAGCGACTCAGGACAGCTTAACTATGGCTACACCTTC.

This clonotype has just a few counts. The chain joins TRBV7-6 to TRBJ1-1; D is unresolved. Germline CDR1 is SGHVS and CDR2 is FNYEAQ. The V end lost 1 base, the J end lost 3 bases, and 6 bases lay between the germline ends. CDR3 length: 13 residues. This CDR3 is CASSLESDTEAFF. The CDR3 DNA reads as TGTGCCAGCAGCTTAGAGTCCGACACTGAAGCTTTCTTT. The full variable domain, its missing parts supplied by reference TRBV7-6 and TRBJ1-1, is GAGVSQSPRYKVTKRGQDVALRCDPISGHVSLYWYRQALGQGPEFLTYFNYEAQQDKSGLPNDRFSAERPEGSISTLTIQRTEQRDSAMYRCASSLESDTEAFFGQGTRLTVV.

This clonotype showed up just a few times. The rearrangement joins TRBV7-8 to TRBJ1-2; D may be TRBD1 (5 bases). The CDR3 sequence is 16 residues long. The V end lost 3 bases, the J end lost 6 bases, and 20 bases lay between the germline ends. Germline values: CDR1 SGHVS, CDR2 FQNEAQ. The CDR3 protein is CASSLDRGRKLNGYTF. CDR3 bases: TGTGCCAGCAGCTTGGACCGGGGGAGGAAGTTGAATGGCTACACCTTC.

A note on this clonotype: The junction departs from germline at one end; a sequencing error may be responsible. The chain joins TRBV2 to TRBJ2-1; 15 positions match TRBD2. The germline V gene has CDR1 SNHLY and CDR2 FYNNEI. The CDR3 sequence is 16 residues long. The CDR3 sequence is CTSSEGGLAGGNEQFF. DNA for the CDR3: TGTACCAGCAGTGAAGGGGGACTAGCGGGAGGCAATGAGCAGTTCTTC. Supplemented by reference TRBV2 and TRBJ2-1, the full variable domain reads EPEVTQTPSHQVTQMGQEVILRCVPISNHLYFYWYRQILGQKVEFLVSFYNNEISEKSEIFDDQFSVERPDGSNFTLKIRSTKLEDSAMYFCTSSEGGLAGGNEQFFGPGTRLTVL.

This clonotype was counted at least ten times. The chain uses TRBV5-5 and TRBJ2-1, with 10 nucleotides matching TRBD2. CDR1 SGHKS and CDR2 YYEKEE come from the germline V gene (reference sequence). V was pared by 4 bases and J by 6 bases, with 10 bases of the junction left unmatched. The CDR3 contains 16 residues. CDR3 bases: TGTGCCAGCAGCCCCCAGCTAGCGGGAGCCCTCAATGAGCAGTTCTTC. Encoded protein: CASSPQLAGALNEQFF.

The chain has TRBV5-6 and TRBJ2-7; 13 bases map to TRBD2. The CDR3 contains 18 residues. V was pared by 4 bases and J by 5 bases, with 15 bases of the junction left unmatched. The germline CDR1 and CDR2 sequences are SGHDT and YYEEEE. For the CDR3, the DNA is TGTGCCAGCAGCCGGAAAAACCTTGGACTAGCGGGAGTCCACGAGCAGTACTTC. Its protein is CASSRKNLGLAGVHEQYF.

The CDR3 sequence: CASSIWGAVVGEQFF. In DNA form, the CDR3 reads TGTGCCAGTAGTATTTGGGGAGCGGTCGTAGGTGAGCAGTTCTTC. This chain links TRBV19 with TRBJ2-1; D is perhaps TRBD2 (5 bases). This CDR3 contains 15 residues. V lost 3 bases and J lost 9, with 18 bases in between. CDR1 is LNHDA, CDR2 SQIVND, per germline (reference sequence).

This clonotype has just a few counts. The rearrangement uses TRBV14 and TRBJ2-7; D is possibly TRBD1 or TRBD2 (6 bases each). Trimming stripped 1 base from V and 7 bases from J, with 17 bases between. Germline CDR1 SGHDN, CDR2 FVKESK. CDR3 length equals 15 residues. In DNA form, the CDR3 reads TGTGCCAGCAGCCAAGGTAGGGGGAGGTGGTCGGAGCAGTACTTC. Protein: CASSQGRGRWSEQYF.

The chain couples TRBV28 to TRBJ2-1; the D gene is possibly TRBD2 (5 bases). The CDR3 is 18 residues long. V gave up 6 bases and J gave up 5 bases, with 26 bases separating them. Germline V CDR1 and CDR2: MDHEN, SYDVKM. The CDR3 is CASSPLMLRGLDNNEQFF. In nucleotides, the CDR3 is TGTGCCAGCAGCCCCTTAATGTTGAGAGGGCTAGACAACAATGAGCAGTTCTTC.

In nucleotides, the CDR3 is TGTGCCAGCAGTGAATTGGGAGGGGGCCAGAACACTGAAGCTTTCTTT. Translating it yields CASSELGGGQNTEAFF. The rearrangement uses TRBV25-1 and TRBJ1-1; 7 bases line up with TRBD1. CDR3 length: 16 residues. The germline gives CDR1 MGHDK, CDR2 SYGVNS. The V and J ends lost 1 base and 1 base, in that order; junction bases with no gene match: 6.

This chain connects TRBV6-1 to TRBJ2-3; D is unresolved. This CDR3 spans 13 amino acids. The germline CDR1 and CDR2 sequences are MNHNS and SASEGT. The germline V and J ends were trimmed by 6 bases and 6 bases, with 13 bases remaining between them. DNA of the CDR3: TGTGCCAGCAGGAGGCCCTACACGGATACGCAGTATTTT. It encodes CASRRPYTDTQYF.

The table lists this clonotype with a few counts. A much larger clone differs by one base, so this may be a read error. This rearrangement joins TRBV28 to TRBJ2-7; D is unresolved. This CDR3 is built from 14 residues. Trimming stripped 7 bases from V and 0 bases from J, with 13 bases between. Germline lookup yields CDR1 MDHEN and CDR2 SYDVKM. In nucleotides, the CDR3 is TGTGCCAGCAAACCTCGACCCCGCTCCTACGAGCAGTACTTC. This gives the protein CASKPRPRSYEQYF.

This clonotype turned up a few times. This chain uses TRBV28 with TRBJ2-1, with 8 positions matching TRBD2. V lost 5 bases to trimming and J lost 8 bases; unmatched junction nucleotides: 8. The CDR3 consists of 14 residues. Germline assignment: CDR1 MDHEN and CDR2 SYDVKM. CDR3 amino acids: CASSNSGSKYEQFF. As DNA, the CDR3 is TGTGCCAGCAGTAACAGCGGGAGTAAGTATGAGCAGTTCTTC.

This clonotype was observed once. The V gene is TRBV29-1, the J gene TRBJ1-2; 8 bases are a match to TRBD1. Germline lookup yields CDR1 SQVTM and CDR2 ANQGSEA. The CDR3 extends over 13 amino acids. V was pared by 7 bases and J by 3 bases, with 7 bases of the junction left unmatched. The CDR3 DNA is TGCAGCGCCACAGACAGGGGAGACTATGGCTACACCTTC. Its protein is CSATDRGDYGYTF.

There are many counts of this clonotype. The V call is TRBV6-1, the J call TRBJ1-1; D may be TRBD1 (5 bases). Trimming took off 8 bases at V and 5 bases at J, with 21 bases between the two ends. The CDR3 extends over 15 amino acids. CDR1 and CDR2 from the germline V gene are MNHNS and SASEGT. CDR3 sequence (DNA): TGTGCCAGCCTCTCGGTGTGGAGGGGAGGTACTGAAGCTTTCTTT. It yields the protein CASLSVWRGGTEAFF.

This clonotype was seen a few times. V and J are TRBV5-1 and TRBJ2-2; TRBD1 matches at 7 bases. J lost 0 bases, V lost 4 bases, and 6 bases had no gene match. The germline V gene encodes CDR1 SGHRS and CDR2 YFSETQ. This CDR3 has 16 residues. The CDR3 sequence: CASSRAGTANTGELFF. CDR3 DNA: TGCGCCAGCAGCCGGGCCGGGACAGCGAACACCGGGGAGCTGTTTTTT.

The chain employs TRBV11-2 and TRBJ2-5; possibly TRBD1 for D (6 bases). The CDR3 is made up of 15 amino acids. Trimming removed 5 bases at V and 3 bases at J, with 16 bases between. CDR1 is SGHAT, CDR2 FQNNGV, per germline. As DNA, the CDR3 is TGTGCCAGCAGCGTTGGACAGTCGTCCAAAGAGACCCAGTACTTC. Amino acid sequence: CASSVGQSSKETQYF. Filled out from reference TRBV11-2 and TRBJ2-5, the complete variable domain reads EAGVAQSPRYKIIEKRQSVAFWCNPISGHATLYWYQQILGQGPKLLIQFQNNGVVDDSQLPKDRFSAERLKGVDSTLKIQPAKLEDSAVYLCASSVGQSSKETQYFGPGTRLLVL.

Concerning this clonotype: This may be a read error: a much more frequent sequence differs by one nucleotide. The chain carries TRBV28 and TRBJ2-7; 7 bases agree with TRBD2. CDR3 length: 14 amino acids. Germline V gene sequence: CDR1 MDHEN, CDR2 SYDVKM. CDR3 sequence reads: CAGRPKRGLYEQYF. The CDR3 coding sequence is TGTGCCGGCAGGCCAAAGCGGGGCCTTTACGAGCAGTACTTC.

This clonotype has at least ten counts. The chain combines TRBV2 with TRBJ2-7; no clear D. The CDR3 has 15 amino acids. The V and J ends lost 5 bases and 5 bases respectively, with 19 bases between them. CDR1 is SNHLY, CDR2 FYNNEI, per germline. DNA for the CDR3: TGTGCCAGCAGTCTTCCCGTGGCCCTCCGAAACGAGCAGTACTTC. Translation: CASSLPVALRNEQYF.

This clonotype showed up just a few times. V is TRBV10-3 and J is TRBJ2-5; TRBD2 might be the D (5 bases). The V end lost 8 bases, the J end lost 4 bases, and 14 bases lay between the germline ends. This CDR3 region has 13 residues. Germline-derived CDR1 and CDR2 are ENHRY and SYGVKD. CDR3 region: CAIGFRAGETQYF. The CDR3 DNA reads TGTGCCATCGGGTTTAGGGCGGGAGAGACCCAGTACTTC.

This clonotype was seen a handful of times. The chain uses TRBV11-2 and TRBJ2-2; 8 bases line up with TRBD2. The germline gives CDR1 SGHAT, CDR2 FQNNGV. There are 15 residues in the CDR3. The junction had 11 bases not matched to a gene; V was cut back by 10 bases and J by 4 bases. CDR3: CAIGRDPWSTGELFF. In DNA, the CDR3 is TGTGCCATCGGGAGGGACCCTTGGTCCACCGGGGAGCTGTTTTTT.

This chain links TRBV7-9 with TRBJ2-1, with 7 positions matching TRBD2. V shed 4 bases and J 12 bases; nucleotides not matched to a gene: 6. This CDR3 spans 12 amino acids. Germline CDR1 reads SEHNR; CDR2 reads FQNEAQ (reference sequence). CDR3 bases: TGTGCCAGCAGCTCCCTCTCGGGGGGGCAGTTCTTC. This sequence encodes CASSSLSGGQFF.

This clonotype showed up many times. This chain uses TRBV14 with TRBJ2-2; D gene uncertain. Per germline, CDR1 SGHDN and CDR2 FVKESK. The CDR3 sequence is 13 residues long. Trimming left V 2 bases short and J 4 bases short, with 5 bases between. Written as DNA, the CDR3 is TGTGCCAGCAGCCAAATCAGCACCGGGGAGCTGTTTTTT. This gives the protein CASSQISTGELFF.